This T cell receptor beta chain was identified during a study of cytotoxic CD8 clonotypes in ibrutinib-treated CLL. General study findings and limits: At the start, clonality exceeded age-matched healthy donors and followed circulating CD8+ T-cell counts.

The sample holds a few counts of this clone. Its antigen is currently unknown. This table comes from immunoSEQ multiplex PCR, and its TCRdb copy is limited to in-frame clones, with some not included. The table shows 150,000 or so clones, with approximately 77% occurring only once. This CDR3 has 13 amino acids. Looked up from germline, CDR1 is MDHEN and CDR2 is SYDVKM. After removal of 6 bases from V and 8 bases from J, the junction contained 8 bases not matched to a gene. The chain carries TRBV28 and TRBJ1-1, with TRBD1 identical over 8 bases. The sequence was obtained from a human donor with chronic lymphocytic leukemia. The material was PBMCs, obtained after 12 months of ibrutinib treatment. In nucleotides, the CDR3 is TGTGCCAGCAGAAGGACAGGGTCGACAGAAGCTTTCTTT. Its translation is CASRRTGSTEAFF.